This T cell receptor (beta chain) stems from a study of blood T cell repertoires in COVID-19. Study as a whole: COVID-19 samples collected from the United States, Italy and Spain covered acute and convalescent phases. In each case, the material was cDNA or gDNA derived from T cells, B-cell-depleted T cells, or PBMCs.

The CDR3 has 15 residues. V shed 2 bases and J 0 bases; nucleotides not matched to a gene: 3. Germline CDR1 is MRHNA and CDR2 is SNTAGT. Profiled with immunoSEQ multiplex PCR; TCRdb holds only in-frame clones, not every one. The data show around 46,000 clones, 75% to 85% seen once. This receptor was taken from a man aged 35 to 55 with acute or convalescent COVID-19. The sample was peripheral blood. This chain connects TRBV6-4 to TRBJ1-1; 7 bases align to TRBD1. The CDR3 is CASSDPDRMNTEAFF. In DNA form, the CDR3 reads TGTGCCAGCAGTGACCCGGACAGGATGAACACTGAAGCTTTCTTT.